This TCR beta chain stems from a study of CD8 T cells in Susac syndrome. Random hexamers served to reverse transcribe roughly 0.5 to 1 ug RNA. TCRdb fed the immunoSEQ multiplex PCR reads into MiXCR, producing one record per CDR3 protein. This table has 200,000 to 250,000 distinct CDR3 sequences, 95% appearing once. Trimming left V 3 bases short and J 1 base short, with 13 bases between. The CDR3 has 14 residues. Looked up from germline, CDR1 is SQVTM and CDR2 is ANQGSEA. The clonotype comes from a human donor with multiple sclerosis. The sequenced material came from CD4+ T cells from PBMCs. The chain recombines TRBV29-1 with TRBJ2-7; no definite D call. The CDR3 nucleotides read TGCAGCGTTGACGGTGGTTCCGGGTCCTACGAGCAGTACTTC. Its translation is CSVDGGSGSYEQYF.